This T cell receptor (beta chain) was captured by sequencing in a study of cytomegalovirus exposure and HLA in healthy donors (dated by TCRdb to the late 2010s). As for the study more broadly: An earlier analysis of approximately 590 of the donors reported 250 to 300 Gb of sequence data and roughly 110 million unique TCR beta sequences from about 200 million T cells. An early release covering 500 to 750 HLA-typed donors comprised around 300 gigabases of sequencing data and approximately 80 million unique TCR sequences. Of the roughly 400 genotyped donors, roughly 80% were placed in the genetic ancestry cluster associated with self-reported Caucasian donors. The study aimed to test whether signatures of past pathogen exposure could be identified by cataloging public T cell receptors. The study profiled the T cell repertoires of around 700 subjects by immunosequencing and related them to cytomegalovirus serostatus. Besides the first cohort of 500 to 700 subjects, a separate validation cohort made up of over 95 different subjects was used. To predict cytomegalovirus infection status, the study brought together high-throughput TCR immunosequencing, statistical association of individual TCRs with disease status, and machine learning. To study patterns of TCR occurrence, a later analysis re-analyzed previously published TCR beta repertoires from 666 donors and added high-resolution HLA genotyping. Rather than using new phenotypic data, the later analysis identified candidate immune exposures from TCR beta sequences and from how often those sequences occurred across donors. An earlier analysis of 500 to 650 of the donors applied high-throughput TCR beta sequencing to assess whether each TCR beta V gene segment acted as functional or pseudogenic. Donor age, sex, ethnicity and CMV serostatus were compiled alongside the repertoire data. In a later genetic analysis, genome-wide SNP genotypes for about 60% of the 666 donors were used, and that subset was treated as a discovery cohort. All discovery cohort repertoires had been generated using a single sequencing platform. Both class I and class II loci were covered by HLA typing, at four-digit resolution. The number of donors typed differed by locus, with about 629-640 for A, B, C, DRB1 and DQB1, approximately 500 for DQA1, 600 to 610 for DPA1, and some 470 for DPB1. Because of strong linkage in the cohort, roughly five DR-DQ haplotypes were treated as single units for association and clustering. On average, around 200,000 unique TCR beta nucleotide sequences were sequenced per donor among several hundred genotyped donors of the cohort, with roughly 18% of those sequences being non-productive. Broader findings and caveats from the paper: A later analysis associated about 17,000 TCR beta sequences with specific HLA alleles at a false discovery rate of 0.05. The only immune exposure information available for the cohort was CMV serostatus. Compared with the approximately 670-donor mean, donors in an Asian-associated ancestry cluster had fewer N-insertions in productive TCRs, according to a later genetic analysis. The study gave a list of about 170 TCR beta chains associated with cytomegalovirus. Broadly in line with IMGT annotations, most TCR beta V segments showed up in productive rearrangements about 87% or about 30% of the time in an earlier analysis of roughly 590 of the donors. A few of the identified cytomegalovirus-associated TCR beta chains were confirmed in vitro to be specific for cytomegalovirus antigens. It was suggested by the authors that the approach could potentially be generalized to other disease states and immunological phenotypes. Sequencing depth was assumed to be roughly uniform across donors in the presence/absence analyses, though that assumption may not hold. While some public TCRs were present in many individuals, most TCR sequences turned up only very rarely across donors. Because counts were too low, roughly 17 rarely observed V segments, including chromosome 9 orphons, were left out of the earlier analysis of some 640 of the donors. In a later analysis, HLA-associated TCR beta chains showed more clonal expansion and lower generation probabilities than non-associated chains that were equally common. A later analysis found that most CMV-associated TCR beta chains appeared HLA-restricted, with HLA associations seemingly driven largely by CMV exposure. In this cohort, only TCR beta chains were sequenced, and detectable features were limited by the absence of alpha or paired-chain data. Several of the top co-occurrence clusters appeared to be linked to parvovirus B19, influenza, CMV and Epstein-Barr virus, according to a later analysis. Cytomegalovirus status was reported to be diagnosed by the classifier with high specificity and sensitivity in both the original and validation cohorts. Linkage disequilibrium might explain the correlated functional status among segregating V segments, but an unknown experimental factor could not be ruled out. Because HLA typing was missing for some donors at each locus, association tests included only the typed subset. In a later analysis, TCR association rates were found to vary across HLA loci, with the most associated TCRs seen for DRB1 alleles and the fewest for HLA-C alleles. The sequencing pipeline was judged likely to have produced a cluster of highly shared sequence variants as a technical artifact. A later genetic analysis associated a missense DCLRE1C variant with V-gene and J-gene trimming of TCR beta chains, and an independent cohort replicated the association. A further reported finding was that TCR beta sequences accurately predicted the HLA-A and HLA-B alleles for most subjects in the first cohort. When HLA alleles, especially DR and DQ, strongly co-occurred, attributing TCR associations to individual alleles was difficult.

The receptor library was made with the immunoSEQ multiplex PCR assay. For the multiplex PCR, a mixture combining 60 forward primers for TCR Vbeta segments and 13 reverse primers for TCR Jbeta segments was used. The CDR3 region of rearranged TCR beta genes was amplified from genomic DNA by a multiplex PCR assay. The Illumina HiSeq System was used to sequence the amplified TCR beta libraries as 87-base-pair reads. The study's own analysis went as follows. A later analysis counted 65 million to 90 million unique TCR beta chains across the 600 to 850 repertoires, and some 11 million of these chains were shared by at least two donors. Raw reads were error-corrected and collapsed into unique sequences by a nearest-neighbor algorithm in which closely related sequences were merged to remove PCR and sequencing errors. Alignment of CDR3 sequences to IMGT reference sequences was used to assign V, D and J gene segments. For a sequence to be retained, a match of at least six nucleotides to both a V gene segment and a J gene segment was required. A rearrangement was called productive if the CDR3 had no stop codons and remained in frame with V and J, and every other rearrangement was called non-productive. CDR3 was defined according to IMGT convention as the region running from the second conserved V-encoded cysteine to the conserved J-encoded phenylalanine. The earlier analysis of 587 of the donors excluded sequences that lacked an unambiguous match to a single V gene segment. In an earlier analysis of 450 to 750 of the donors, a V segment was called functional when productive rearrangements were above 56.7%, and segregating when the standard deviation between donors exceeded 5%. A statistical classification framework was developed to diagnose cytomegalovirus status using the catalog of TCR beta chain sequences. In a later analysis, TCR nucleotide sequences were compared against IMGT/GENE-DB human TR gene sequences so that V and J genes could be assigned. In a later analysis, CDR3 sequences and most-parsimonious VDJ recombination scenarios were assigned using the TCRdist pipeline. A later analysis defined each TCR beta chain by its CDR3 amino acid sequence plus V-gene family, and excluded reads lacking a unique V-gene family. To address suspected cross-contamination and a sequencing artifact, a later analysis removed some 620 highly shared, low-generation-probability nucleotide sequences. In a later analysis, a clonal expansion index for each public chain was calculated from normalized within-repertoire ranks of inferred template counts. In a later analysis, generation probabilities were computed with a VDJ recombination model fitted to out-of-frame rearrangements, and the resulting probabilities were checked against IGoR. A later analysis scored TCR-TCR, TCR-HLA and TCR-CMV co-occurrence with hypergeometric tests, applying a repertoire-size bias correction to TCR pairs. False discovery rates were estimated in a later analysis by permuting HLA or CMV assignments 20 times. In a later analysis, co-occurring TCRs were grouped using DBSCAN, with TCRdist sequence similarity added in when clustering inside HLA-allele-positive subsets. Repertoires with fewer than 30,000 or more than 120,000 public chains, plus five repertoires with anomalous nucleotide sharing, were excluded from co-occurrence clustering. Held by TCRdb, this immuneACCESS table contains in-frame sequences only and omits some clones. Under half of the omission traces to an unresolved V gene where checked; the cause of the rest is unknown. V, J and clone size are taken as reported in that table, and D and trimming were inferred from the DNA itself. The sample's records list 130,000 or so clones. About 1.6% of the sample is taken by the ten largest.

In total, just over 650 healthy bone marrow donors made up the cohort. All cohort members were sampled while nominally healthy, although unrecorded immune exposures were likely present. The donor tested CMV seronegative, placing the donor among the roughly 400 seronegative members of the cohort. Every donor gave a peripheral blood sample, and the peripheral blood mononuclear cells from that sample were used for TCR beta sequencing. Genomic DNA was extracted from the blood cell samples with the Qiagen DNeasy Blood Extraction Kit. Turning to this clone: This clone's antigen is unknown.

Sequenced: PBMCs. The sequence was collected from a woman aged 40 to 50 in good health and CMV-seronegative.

CDR3 reads: CSARAGEKLFF. The nucleotide sequence is given as TGCAGTGCTAGAGCGGGGGAAAAACTGTTTTTT. The V and J segments used are TRBV20-1 and TRBJ1-4, with the D gene uncertain. Via the germline V gene (reference sequence), CDR1 is DFQATT and CDR2 SNEGSKA. The CDR3 numbers 11 residues from cysteine through phenylalanine. The entry retains the CDR3 DNA only, 33 bases that are in frame from base 1. V and J lose 1 base and 8 bases, and a span of 5 bases separates them.